The rows below give T cell receptor beta chains drawn from one sample of a study of breast tumors, draining lymph nodes, adjacent tissues. TCRdb reprocessed the multiplex PCR reads with MiXCR, giving one entry per CDR3 protein. The sample lists around 300,000 distinct CDR3 sequences, about 30% seen once, with 1.1% in the top ten. Sequencing was performed on axillary lymph node tissue. The receptor set was obtained from a female donor with breast cancer. Some clones in this sample may be carry-over from other donors' samples. The CDR3 runs from the conserved cysteine through the conserved F or W. The D gene is left open where the match is weak. Not every row has a clone size; where given, it reads once, few, many or a size class.

many	.	TRBJ1-4	TRBV24-1	TGTGCCACCAGTGATTCCCGGACTAATGAAAAACTGTTTTTT	CATSDSRTNEKLFF
many	TRBD1	TRBJ1-2	TRBV11-2	TGTGCCAGCAGCTTAGGCAGGGGGACAGGCGGCTACACCTTC	CASSLGRGTGGYTF
few	TRBD1	TRBJ2-7	TRBV3-1	TGTGCCAGCAGCCAAGGTAACAGGGGAAACGAGCAGTACTTC	CASSQGNRGNEQYF
.	TRBD2	TRBJ2-5	TRBV7-2	TGTGCCAGCAGCTCCCAACTAGCGGGCCAAGAGACCCAGTACTTC	CASSSQLAGQETQYF
many	.	TRBJ1-4	TRBV5-1	TGCGCCAGCAGCTTAGGGGGAAAACTGTTTTTT	CASSLGGKLFF
many	.	TRBJ2-7	TRBV4-2	TGTGCCAGCAGCCAAGGGGGAAAGGGGGGAGGGTCCTTGTTCGAGCAGTACTTC	CASSQGGKGGGSLFEQYF
many	TRBD1	TRBJ1-5	TRBV12-3/TRBV12-4	TGTGCCAGCAGCTTTACAGGGGGCCTAAATCAGCCCCAGCATTTT	CASSFTGGLNQPQHF
.	TRBD2	TRBJ2-7	TRBV6-6	TGTGCCAGCAGTCACTCGAATTGGGGCAGGGAGGGCGAGCAGTACTTC	CASSHSNWGREGEQYF
.	.	TRBJ1-3	TRBV11-2	TGTGCCAGCAGCCCTAGCGGGAGCACCATATATTTT	CASSPSGSTIYF
.	TRBD1	TRBJ2-1	TRBV11-2	TGTGCCAGCAGCCCCCGGACAGGGGGCTCCTACAATGAGCAGTTCTTC	CASSPRTGGSYNEQFF
.	TRBD2	TRBJ2-1	TRBV19	TGTGCCAGTAGTATAGCCGGGACTAGCGGGAGCTCCTACAATGAGCAGATCTTC	CASSIAGTSGSSYNEQIF
.	TRBD1	TRBJ1-5	TRBV10-1	TGCGCCAGCAGTGGGGGACAGCCCAATCAGCCCCAGCATTTT	CASSGGQPNQPQHF
many	TRBD1	TRBJ2-3	TRBV10-1	TGCGCCAGCAGTCCGTCCGGGACAGGGGGATCTACAGATACGCAGTATTTT	CASSPSGTGGSTDTQYF
.	TRBD2	TRBJ2-1	TRBV5-6	TGTGCCAGCGAAGGGGGACTAGCGGACAATGAGCAGTTCTTC	CASEGGLADNEQFF
once	.	TRBJ2-5	TRBV28	TGTGCCAGCAGCACGTTAAGGGGGAAGATCGAGACCCAGTACTTC	CASSTLRGKIETQYF
many	TRBD1	TRBJ2-2	TRBV9	TGTGCCAGCAGCGTAGCCGAACCTACCTGGGACAGGGGCGGCACCGGGGAGCTGTTTTTT	CASSVAEPTWDRGGTGELFF
many	.	TRBJ1-5	TRBV20-1	TGCAGTGCAGCCAACAGACATGTGAGCAATCAGCCCCAGCATTTT	CSAANRHVSNQPQHF
.	.	TRBJ2-7	TRBV12-3/TRBV12-4	TGTGCCAGCAGTTTAAACGGGGCAGGGGTCTGCGAGCAGTACTTC	CASSLNGAGVCEQYF
many	.	TRBJ2-1	TRBV29-1	TGCAGCACGACCCATAATGAGCAGTTCTTC	CSTTHNEQFF
many	TRBD1	TRBJ2-5	TRBV20-1	TGCAGTGCTGGGGGACAGGGGCAAGAGACCCAGTACTTC	CSAGGQGQETQYF
once	TRBD2	TRBJ2-1	TRBV20-1	TGCAGTGCTAGAGGAGGGACTAGCGGGATTACAGATACGCAGTTCTTC	CSARGGTSGITDTQFF
.	.	TRBJ2-5	TRBV7-7	TGTGCTAGCAGCTTAGGGCAGACCCAGTACTTC	CASSLGQTQYF
many	TRBD2	TRBJ2-3	TRBV5-1	TGCGCCAGCACCCTAGCGGGAGGGGCAGATACGCAGTATTTT	CASTLAGGADTQYF
few	.	TRBJ2-5	TRBV30	TGTGCCTGGAGTCCCTGGGGCCAAGAGACCCAGTACTTC	CAWSPWGQETQYF
.	.	TRBJ1-2	TRBV30	TGTGCCTGGAAATCGGCAGGTTACGGCTACACCTTC	CAWKSAGYGYTF
.	.	TRBJ2-7	TRBV6-2/TRBV6-3	TGTGCCAGCAGTCACTCGGGAGGGACAGGGTTTCGCGAGCAGTACTTC	CASSHSGGTGFREQYF
many	.	TRBJ1-2	TRBV11-3	TGTGCCAGCAGCTTAGAAGGGGGGCGGCAGCATGATGGCTACACCTTC	CASSLEGGRQHDGYTF
many	.	TRBJ2-3	TRBV24-1	TGTGCCACCAGTCCCCCCCACGCGACTAGCACAGATACGCAGTATTTT	CATSPPHATSTDTQYF
once	TRBD2	TRBJ2-4	TRBV7-8	TGTGCCAGCACCCCCAGGGGACTAGCGGGGAGGGCCAGGGAAAACATTCAGTACTTC	CASTPRGLAGRARENIQYF
many	TRBD1	TRBJ2-7	TRBV29-1	TGCAGCGTTGGAGGGACAGGGAGGTACGAGCAGTACTTC	CSVGGTGRYEQYF
few	.	TRBJ2-1	TRBV3-1	TGTGCCAGCAGCCAATCTACGTTACCTTACAATGAGCAGTTCTTC	CASSQSTLPYNEQFF
many	TRBD1	TRBJ2-1	TRBV5-5	TGTGCCAGCAGGCAAACAGGGGGAAATGAGCAGTTCTTC	CASRQTGGNEQFF
.	.	TRBJ2-3	TRBV25-1	TGTGCCAGCAGTGAGTGGTCTCAGTCAGATACGCGGTATTTT	CASSEWSQSDTRYF
once	TRBD2	TRBJ2-7	TRBV7-7	TGTGCTCCGGGACTAAGTTCTTACGAGCAGTACTTC	CAPGLSSYEQYF
many	TRBD1	TRBJ2-7	TRBV6-5	TGTGCCAGCACCCCGGGACAGGCAAACTACGAGCAGTACTTC	CASTPGQANYEQYF
many	TRBD1	TRBJ2-1	TRBV7-2	TGTGCCAGCAGCCGGACCGGGACAGGGAACAATGAGCAGTTCTTC	CASSRTGTGNNEQFF
.	.	TRBJ2-2	TRBV25-1	TGTGCCAGCAGTGCTAGAGGTCCGGCGGGGAACACCGGGGAGCTGTTTTTT	CASSARGPAGNTGELFF
many	.	TRBJ2-2	TRBV5-1	TGCGCCAGCAGCTCGAATTGGGGGGAGCTGTTTTTT	CASSSNWGELFF
few	.	TRBJ2-1	TRBV20-1	TGCAGTGCTAGAGATTCGTCCCGGGGCCCTGAGCAGTTCTTC	CSARDSSRGPEQFF
few	.	TRBJ1-5	TRBV12-3/TRBV12-4	TGTGCCAGCAGTTTCGGAAGGGACGGTCAGCCCCAGCATTTT	CASSFGRDGQPQHF